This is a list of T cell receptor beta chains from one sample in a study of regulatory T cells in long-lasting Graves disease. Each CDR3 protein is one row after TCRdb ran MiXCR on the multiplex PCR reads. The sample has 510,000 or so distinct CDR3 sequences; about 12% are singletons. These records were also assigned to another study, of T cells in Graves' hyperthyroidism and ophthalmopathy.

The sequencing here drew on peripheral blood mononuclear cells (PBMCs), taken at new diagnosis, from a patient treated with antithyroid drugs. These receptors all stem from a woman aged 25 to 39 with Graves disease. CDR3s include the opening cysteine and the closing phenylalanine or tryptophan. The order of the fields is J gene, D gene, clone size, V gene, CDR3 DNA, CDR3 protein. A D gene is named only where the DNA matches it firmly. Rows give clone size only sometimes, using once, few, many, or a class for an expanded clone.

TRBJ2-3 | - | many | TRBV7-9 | TGTGCCAGCAGCTTAGCGCCAGTACGGGGGGATACGCAGTATTTT | CASSLAPVRGDTQYF
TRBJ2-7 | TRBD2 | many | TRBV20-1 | TGCAGTGCTAGTGAGCTAGCGGGAAAAGGATCCTACGAGCAGTACTTC | CSASELAGKGSYEQYF
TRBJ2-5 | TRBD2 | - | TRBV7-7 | TGTGCTAGCAGCACCGGACTAGCGGCTGAGACCCAGTACTTC | CASSTGLAAETQYF
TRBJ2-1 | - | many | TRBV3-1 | TGTGCCAGCAGTCAATTGAGTCGGGTTATGGGCTACAATGAGCAGTTCTTC | CASSQLSRVMGYNEQFF
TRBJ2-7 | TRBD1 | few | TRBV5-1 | TGCGCCAGCAGCTTGTCGCCGACAGGGGACGAGCAGTACTTC | CASSLSPTGDEQYF
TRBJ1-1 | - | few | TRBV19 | TGTGCCAGTAGTAAACGGAGTGAAGCTTTCTTT | CASSKRSEAFF
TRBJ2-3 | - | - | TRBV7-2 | TGTGCCAGCAGCTTAACAGGGGGTTCGGGAGGGCCTCTCTATACGCAGTATTTT | CASSLTGGSGGPLYTQYF
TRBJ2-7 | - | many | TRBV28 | TGTGCCAGCAAGCCCGCAGGGGGACGGGGGATCTACGAGCAGTACTTC | CASKPAGGRGIYEQYF
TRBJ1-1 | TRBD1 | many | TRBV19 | TGTGCCAGTAGTAGCATGGGACAGATCACTGAAGCTTTCTTT | CASSSMGQITEAFF
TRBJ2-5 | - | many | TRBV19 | TGTGCCAGTAGTACGGGTTGGGGGTACCAAGAGACCCAGTACTTC | CASSTGWGYQETQYF
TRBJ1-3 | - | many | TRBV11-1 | TGTGCCAGCAGCAACCAACGAAACACCATATATTTT | CASSNQRNTIYF
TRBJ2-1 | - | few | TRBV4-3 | TGCGCCAGCAGCCAAATCAGTTCCAATGAGCAGTTCTTC | CASSQISSNEQFF
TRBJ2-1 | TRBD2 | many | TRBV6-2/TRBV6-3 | TGTGCCAGCAGTCTAGCGGGAGGGAACAATGAGCAGTTCTTC | CASSLAGGNNEQFF
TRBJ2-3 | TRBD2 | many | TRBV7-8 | TGTGCCAGCAGCTTAAACCGGCCGGGACTAACAAAGGCAGATACGCAGTATTTT | CASSLNRPGLTKADTQYF